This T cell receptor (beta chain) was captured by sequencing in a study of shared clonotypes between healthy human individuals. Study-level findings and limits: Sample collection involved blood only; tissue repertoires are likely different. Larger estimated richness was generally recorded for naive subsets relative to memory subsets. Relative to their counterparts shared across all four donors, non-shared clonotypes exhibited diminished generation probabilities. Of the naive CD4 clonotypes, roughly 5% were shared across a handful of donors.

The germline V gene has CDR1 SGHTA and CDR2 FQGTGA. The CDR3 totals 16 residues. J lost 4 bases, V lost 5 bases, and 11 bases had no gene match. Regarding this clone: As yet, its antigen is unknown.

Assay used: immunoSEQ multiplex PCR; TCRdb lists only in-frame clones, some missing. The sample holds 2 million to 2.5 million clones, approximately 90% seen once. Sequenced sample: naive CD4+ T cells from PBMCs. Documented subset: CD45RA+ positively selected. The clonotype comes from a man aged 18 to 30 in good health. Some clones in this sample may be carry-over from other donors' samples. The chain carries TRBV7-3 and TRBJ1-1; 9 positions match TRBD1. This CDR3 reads CASSPRGTGSSTEAFF. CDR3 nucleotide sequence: TGTGCCAGCAGCCCTCGAGGGACAGGGTCGAGCACTGAAGCTTTCTTT.